This T cell receptor (beta chain) was captured in a study of blood T cell repertoires in COVID-19. The wider study: The United States, Italy and Spain were the sources of the acute and convalescent COVID-19 samples. Sources were T cells, B-cell-depleted T cells, or PBMCs; the material itself was cDNA or gDNA.

Unmatched junction bases numbered 10, after V lost 6 bases and J lost 4 bases. CDR1 and CDR2 (germline): SGDLS, YYNGEE. The CDR3 extends over 15 amino acids. Original handling: By means of reference gene primer amplification, nucleated cell counts were estimated. The assay was immunoSEQ multiplex PCR, and TCRdb's table has in-frame clones only and misses some. From that table come the V and J calls and clone size; the DNA was used to work out D and trimming. This repertoire shows roughly 140,000 clones, 88% found once; its top ten account for roughly 30%. The sample taken for sequencing was peripheral blood. This sequence joins TRBV9 and TRBJ1-1; 9 positions match TRBD1. This receptor was identified in a human donor in a cohort sampled during active COVID-19. CDR3 region: CASTRTGVVSTEAFF. CDR3 DNA: TGTGCCAGCACTCGGACAGGGGTGGTTAGCACTGAAGCTTTCTTT.